Listed below are T cell receptor beta chains from one sample, sequenced in a study of T-cell reconstitution after alpha-beta-depleted transplantation in children. Each CDR3 protein gets one entry after TCRdb re-called the PCR reads with MiXCR. The table shows approximately 300,000 distinct CDR3 sequences, with around 10% occurring only once. The sample consisted of PBMCs, taken before TCRalphabeta/CD19-depleted stem cell transplant. The receptors derive from a boy under two years old with acute myeloid leukemia, due to receive a stem cell transplant. CDR3s include the opening cysteine and the closing phenylalanine or tryptophan. D genes are given only for firm matches. Where a row states a size, it is once, few, many or the class of an expanded clone; other rows omit it.

CDR3 DNA,CDR3 protein,clone size,CDR3 length,V gene,D gene,J gene
TGCGCCAGCAGCCCGGTAGGGGGGCAAGATACGCAGTATTTT,CASSPVGGQDTQYF,many,14,TRBV5-1,-,TRBJ2-3
TGCAGCGCCGGACCCGGGCGTGGCTATGGCTACACCTTC,CSAGPGRGYGYTF,few,13,TRBV29-1,-,TRBJ1-2
TGTGCCAGCAGCTTAGATCGGACAGGGGGCAACTATGGCTACACCTTC,CASSLDRTGGNYGYTF,-,16,TRBV11-2,TRBD1,TRBJ1-2
TGTGCCAGCGGGACAGGCTATTACGAGCAGTACTTC,CASGTGYYEQYF,few,12,TRBV7-9,TRBD1,TRBJ2-7
TGCGCCAGCAGCCAAGATCAAACGGGACGGCTAGGTGGAAACACCATATATTTT,CASSQDQTGRLGGNTIYF,many,18,TRBV4-3,-,TRBJ1-3
TGTGCCAGCATCGGAGTCGGGGAGACCCAGTACTTC,CASIGVGETQYF,many,12,TRBV28,-,TRBJ2-5
TGTGCCAGCAGTCCCTTCTCGACTGCAGATACGCAGTATTTT,CASSPFSTADTQYF,many,14,TRBV28,-,TRBJ2-3
TGCAGCGTGGCACAGGGGGCGTTTTACGAGCAGTACTTC,CSVAQGAFYEQYF,-,13,TRBV29-1,TRBD1,TRBJ2-7
TGCACCAGCAGCTTGGAAGGGGTAGAGACCCAGTACTTC,CTSSLEGVETQYF,-,13,TRBV5-1,-,TRBJ2-5
TGTGCCAGCAGCCCTAAGCCCTACAATGAGCAGTTCTTC,CASSPKPYNEQFF,many,13,TRBV3-1,-,TRBJ2-1
TGTGCCAGCAGTTTAGGTCTCACTTACACTGAAGCTTTCTTT,CASSLGLTYTEAFF,many,14,TRBV12-3/TRBV12-4,-,TRBJ1-1
TGCAGTGCTAGATACCCTGAGGCTAGCGGGAGAACAGATACGCAGTATTTT,CSARYPEASGRTDTQYF,many,17,TRBV20-1,TRBD2,TRBJ2-3
TGTGCCAGCAGCTTACAGCCGGAAATGAACACCGGGGAGCTGTTTTTT,CASSLQPEMNTGELFF,-,16,TRBV5-4,-,TRBJ2-2
TGCAGTGCTAGGGGGACAGGGGACTATGGCTACACCTTC,CSARGTGDYGYTF,many,13,TRBV20-1,TRBD1,TRBJ1-2
TGTGCCAGCAGCTTGGGGCTAGCGGGGGGGAGCTCCTACAATGAGCAGTTCTTC,CASSLGLAGGSSYNEQFF,many,18,TRBV7-8,TRBD2,TRBJ2-1
TGTGCCAGCTTTCCCAGGGGGCCATTAATCTCTGGGGCCAACGTCCTGACTTTC,CASFPRGPLISGANVLTF,many,18,TRBV11-2,TRBD1,TRBJ2-6
TGCGCCAGCAGCTCCGACGGGAAGAGGACAGATACGCAGTATTTT,CASSSDGKRTDTQYF,many,15,TRBV5-1,-,TRBJ2-3
TGTGCCAGCAGCCAACTAGCGGGAGGCGGAGATACGCAGTATTTT,CASSQLAGGGDTQYF,many,15,TRBV7-2,TRBD2,TRBJ2-3
TGCGCCAGCAGCTTGCAATTACTAGGAAGGAGAGAGACCCAGTACTTC,CASSLQLLGRRETQYF,many,16,TRBV5-1,-,TRBJ2-5
TGCAGTGCTAGAGATTTTAGGCTAGCGGGAGGCAATGAGCAGTTCTTC,CSARDFRLAGGNEQFF,few,16,TRBV20-1,TRBD2,TRBJ2-1
TGTGCCAGCAGTTTGTGGGTCTGGCCCACAGATACGCAGTATTTT,CASSLWVWPTDTQYF,-,15,TRBV28,-,TRBJ2-3
TGTGCCAGCATATTATACTGGACACAAGCCGGATCCTACGAGCAGTACTTC,CASILYWTQAGSYEQYF,few,17,TRBV6-5,-,TRBJ2-7
TGTGCCAGCAGCCGCCAACTAGCGGGAGCCTACGAGCAGTACTTC,CASSRQLAGAYEQYF,many,15,TRBV4-2,TRBD2,TRBJ2-7
TGCGCCAGCAGCTCCGGACAGGGGTCCGGGGCCAACGTCCTGACTTTC,CASSSGQGSGANVLTF,many,16,TRBV5-1,TRBD1,TRBJ2-6
TGCGCCAGCAGCCAAGAATCGGTCATGAACACTGAAGCTTTCTTT,CASSQESVMNTEAFF,many,15,TRBV4-3,-,TRBJ1-1
TGTGCCAGCAGTTTATGGGAGGGACGGAATGAAAAACTGTTTTTT,CASSLWEGRNEKLFF,many,15,TRBV28,-,TRBJ1-4
TGTGCCAGCAGCTTATCGGCCGGGGGGAACTATGGCTACACCTTC,CASSLSAGGNYGYTF,many,15,TRBV7-3,-,TRBJ1-2
TGTGCCAGCAGGACGCCCGCTTGGAGACCATACAATGAGCAGTTCTTC,CASRTPAWRPYNEQFF,many,16,TRBV6-2/TRBV6-3,-,TRBJ2-1
TGCGCCAGCAGCGGATCCTACGAGCAGTACTTC,CASSGSYEQYF,many,11,TRBV5-1,-,TRBJ2-7
TGTGCCAGCAGACAAATACAGGGGGAAGATGAAAAACTGTTTTTT,CASRQIQGEDEKLFF,many,15,TRBV7-9,TRBD1,TRBJ1-4
TGCGCCAGCAGGCCCGGACTGTATGGCAATCAGCCCCAGCATTTT,CASRPGLYGNQPQHF,-,15,TRBV5-1,-,TRBJ1-5
TGCAGTGCTATGGGACTAGCGGGAGGGGCCTACAATGAGCAGTTCTTC,CSAMGLAGGAYNEQFF,-,16,TRBV20-1,TRBD2,TRBJ2-1
TGCAGTGCTAGAGATCCCCAGGGGCCTAACTATGGCTACACCTTC,CSARDPQGPNYGYTF,-,15,TRBV20-1,-,TRBJ1-2
TGTGCCAGCAGCCAAGATCCTCTGACGAATCAGCCCCAGCATTTT,CASSQDPLTNQPQHF,many,15,TRBV4-2,-,TRBJ1-5
TGCGCCAGCAGCCTGGACGCAGGGGGCACCTCTGGAAACACCATATATTTT,CASSLDAGGTSGNTIYF,many,17,TRBV5-1,TRBD1,TRBJ1-3
TGCAGCTTCCGACAGGGAGGGGATCAGCCCCAGCATTTT,CSFRQGGDQPQHF,many,13,TRBV29-1,TRBD1,TRBJ1-5
TGTGCCAGCAGCTTAAAGGGACAGAACTATGGCTACACCTTC,CASSLKGQNYGYTF,-,14,TRBV7-9,TRBD1,TRBJ1-2
TGTGCCAGCAGTGTACAGGGGGCACTGCGAGACTACACCTTC,CASSVQGALRDYTF,-,14,TRBV28,TRBD1,TRBJ1-2
TGCGCCAGCAGCCGACTAGCGGGAGTCTCCTACAATGAGCAGTTCTTC,CASSRLAGVSYNEQFF,many,16,TRBV5-1,TRBD2,TRBJ2-1
TGTGCCAGCAGAAAGGACAGGGGAATACAGCCCCAGCATTTT,CASRKDRGIQPQHF,many,14,TRBV2,TRBD1,TRBJ1-5
TGTGCCATCAGTCCCCGACAGGGGAACACAGATACGCAGTATTTT,CAISPRQGNTDTQYF,many,15,TRBV10-3,TRBD1,TRBJ2-3
TGTGCCAGCAGCGCGTTTGGGGGGGAGCAGTTCTTC,CASSAFGGEQFF,many,12,TRBV7-2,-,TRBJ2-1
TGTGCCAGCAGCCCGCCAGGACTAGCGGTAGGCAATGAGCAGTTCTTC,CASSPPGLAVGNEQFF,many,16,TRBV5-6,TRBD2,TRBJ2-1
TGTGCCAGCAGCTTAGTATCGCACGGAAACCAAGAGACCCAGTACTTC,CASSLVSHGNQETQYF,many,16,TRBV11-2,-,TRBJ2-5
TGTGCCAGCAGTCTCAGGCAGGAAGGTGAAGCTTTCTTT,CASSLRQEGEAFF,many,13,TRBV12-3/TRBV12-4,-,TRBJ1-1
TGTGCCAGCAGTGACGTTTCGTTAGATACGCAGTATTTT,CASSDVSLDTQYF,many,13,TRBV25-1,-,TRBJ2-3